The sequence of this T cell receptor beta chain was determined in a study of control samples from healthy donors and cancer patients. Data came from immunoSEQ multiplex PCR; TCRdb stores just in-frame clones and leaves some out. The sample lists roughly 130,000 clones, approximately 92% occurring once. The CDR3 contains 13 residues. Germline V gene sequence: CDR1 SQVTM, CDR2 ANQGSEA. V lost 4 bases and J lost 2; bases outside the gene matches: 3. A single count supports this clone. The rearrangement joins TRBV29-1 to TRBJ2-3, with 7 positions matching TRBD1. This TCR derives from a man aged 25 to 40 in good health. Sequenced sample: blood. In nucleotides, the CDR3 is TGCAGCGTTGGTACAGGGGTCACAGATACGCAGTATTTT. It translates to CSVGTGVTDTQYF.